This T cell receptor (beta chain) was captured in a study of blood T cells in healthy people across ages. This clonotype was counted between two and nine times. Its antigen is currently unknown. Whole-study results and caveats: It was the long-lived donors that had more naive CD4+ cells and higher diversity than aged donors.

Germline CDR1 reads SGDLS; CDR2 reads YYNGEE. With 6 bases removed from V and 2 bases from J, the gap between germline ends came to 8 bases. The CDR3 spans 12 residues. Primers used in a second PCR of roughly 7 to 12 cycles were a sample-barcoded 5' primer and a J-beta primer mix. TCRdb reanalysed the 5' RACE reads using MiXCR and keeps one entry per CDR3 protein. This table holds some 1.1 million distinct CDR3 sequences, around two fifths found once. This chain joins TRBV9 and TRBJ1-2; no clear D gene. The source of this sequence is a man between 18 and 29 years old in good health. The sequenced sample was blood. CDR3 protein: CASTATNYGYTF. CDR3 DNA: TGTGCCAGCACCGCAACGAACTATGGCTACACCTTC.